A single sample gave rise to the 18 T cell receptor beta chains below, sequenced in a study of radiation and T cells in renal cell carcinoma. Treatment indicated: treatment-naive control, cytoreductive nephrectomy. Sequenced by immunoSEQ multiplex PCR; TCRdb stores in-frame clones only, minus some. The data contain more than 8,000 clones, nearly 60% of them singletons. The source was tumor tissue, collected from a patient whose treatment was nephrectomy without radiotherapy. Receptors originate from a man aged 40-50 years with renal cell carcinoma.

The chain combines TRBV9 with TRBJ2-2, with TRBD1 matching over 9 bases. The CDR3 covers 16 residues. CDR1 and CDR2 from the germline V gene are SGDLS and YYNGEE. The V and J ends lost 3 bases and 4 bases, in that order; junction bases with no gene match: 7. The CDR3 is CASSARTGVSTGELFF. In DNA form, the CDR3 reads TGTGCCAGCAGCGCCAGGACAGGGGTCAGCACCGGGGAGCTGTTTTTT. The full variable domain, completed using reference TRBV9 and TRBJ2-2, is DSGVTQTPKHLITATGQRVTLRCSPRSGDLSVYWYQQSLDQGLQFLIQYYNGEERAKGNILERFSAQQFPDLHSELNLSSLELGDSALYFCASSARTGVSTGELFFGEGSRLTVL.

This clone was picked up one time. The genes are TRBV5-4 and TRBJ2-3; tentative D call: TRBD1 (6 bases). Germline values: CDR1 SGHNT, CDR2 YYREEE (reference sequence). Trimming took off 3 bases at V and 5 bases at J, with 19 bases between the two ends. The CDR3 is made up of 16 amino acids. The CDR3 loop reads CASSSPVAGAKDTQYF. The CDR3 coding sequence is TGTGCCAGCAGCTCCCCGGTGGCAGGGGCGAAAGATACGCAGTATTTT.

Sample share makes this clone medium-sized (0.01 to 0.1%). J is TRBJ1-3 and V is TRBV19, with D possibly matching TRBD1 (6 bases). The CDR3 covers 14 residues. Germline CDR1 and CDR2: LNHDA and SQIVND (reference sequence). Trimming left V 6 bases short and J 1 base short, with 10 bases between. CDR3 sequence (DNA): TGTGCCAGTAGGACAGGAGAGTCTGGAAACACCATATATTTT. Its protein is CASRTGESGNTIYF.

The V call is TRBV7-8, the J call TRBJ2-3; D is unresolved. Deletions cut 5 bases from V and 2 bases from J, with 2 bases between. CDR1 is SGHVS, CDR2 FQNEAQ, per germline. This CDR3 spans 11 amino acids. CDR3 sequence (DNA): TGTGCCAGCAGCCCCACAGATACGCAGTATTTT. It yields the protein CASSPTDTQYF.

The chain combines TRBV5-1 with TRBJ2-3; D is undetermined. There are 14 residues in the CDR3. Germline V gives CDR1 SGHRS, CDR2 YFSETQ. The germline V and J ends were trimmed by 5 bases and 6 bases, with 16 bases remaining between them. CDR3 sequence: CASRQGSQWDTQYF. The DNA for the CDR3 is TGCGCCAGCAGGCAAGGTTCGCAATGGGATACGCAGTATTTT.

The rearrangement links TRBV25-1 to TRBJ2-7; TRBD1 agrees at 9 bases. V shed 0 bases, J shed 5 bases, and the junction held 8 bases outside the gene matches. This CDR3 region has 16 residues. Germline V CDR1 and CDR2: MGHDK, SYGVNS. The CDR3 loop reads CASSEYRGQGRNEQYF. For the CDR3, the DNA is TGTGCCAGCAGTGAATATCGAGGACAGGGGAGGAACGAGCAGTACTTC.

V is TRBV5-1 and J is TRBJ2-3; tentatively, D is TRBD2 (6 bases). Trimming took off 2 bases at V and 0 bases at J, with 25 bases between the two ends. Germline loops: CDR1 SGHRS, CDR2 YFSETQ. This CDR3 comprises 20 residues. The chain's CDR3 is CASSLWGDAGSATSTDTQYF. The CDR3 DNA follows: TGCGCCAGCAGCTTATGGGGCGATGCCGGGAGTGCCACTAGCACAGATACGCAGTATTTT.

The V gene is TRBV14, the J gene TRBJ1-4; D gene unclear. The CDR3 is 15 amino acids. Trimming took 3 bases from V and 0 from J, leaving 8 bases between them. Germline V lookup: CDR1 SGHDN, CDR2 FVKESK. The CDR3 here is CASSQFRATNEKLFF. The CDR3, as DNA: TGTGCCAGCAGCCAGTTTAGGGCAACTAATGAAAAACTGTTTTTT.

This rearrangement joins TRBV9 to TRBJ2-3; D is unclear. CDR3 length: 14 amino acids. CDR1 is SGDLS and CDR2 is YYNGEE in the germline V gene. V was clipped by 0 bases and J by 5 bases, with 10 bases between them. Here the CDR3 reads CASSVGGWGDTQYF. The CDR3 nucleotides read TGTGCCAGCAGCGTAGGGGGATGGGGAGATACGCAGTATTTT.

This clone occurred a few times. This chain links TRBV2 with TRBJ1-2; the D is unclear. The CDR3 totals 11 residues. V was trimmed by 5 bases and J by 3 bases, leaving 4 bases between them. CDR1 and CDR2 from the germline V gene are SNHLY and FYNNEI. In DNA form, the CDR3 reads TGTGCCAGCAGTCTGGACTATGGCTACACCTTC. Translated: CASSLDYGYTF.

This clone has only a few counts. CDR3 in amino acids: CASSLAEGIVGTRETQYF. CDR3 sequence (DNA): TGTGCCAGCAGCTTAGCGGAGGGGATAGTTGGGACCCGAGAGACCCAGTACTTC. The chain is built from TRBV7-9 and TRBJ2-5, with D tentatively TRBD2 (6 bases). Germline V gene lookup returns CDR1 SEHNR and CDR2 FQNEAQ (reference sequence). The V end lost 0 bases, the J end lost 4 bases, and 21 bases lay between the germline ends. The CDR3 loop spans 18 amino acids. Together with reference TRBV7-9 and TRBJ2-5, the CDR3 gives the full variable domain: DTGVSQNPRHKITKRGQNVTFRCDPISEHNRLYWYRQTLGQGPEFLTYFQNEAQLEKSRLLSDRFSAERPKGSFSTLEIQRTEQGDSAMYLCASSLAEGIVGTRETQYFGPGTRLLVL.

The chain joins TRBV4-2 to TRBJ1-2; 12 bases fit TRBD1. The J segment lost 8 bases and the V segment lost 0 bases, leaving 10 bases of the junction unmatched. This CDR3 is built from 17 residues. The germline V gene has CDR1 LGHNA and CDR2 YNFKEQ. The CDR3 bases are TGTGCCAGCAGCCAAGATGTGGGACAGGGGGCATTAGAGGGCTACACCTTC. Residues: CASSQDVGQGALEGYTF.

V usage is TRBV2 and J usage is TRBJ1-2, with 7 bases that match TRBD1. Germline V CDR1 and CDR2: SNHLY, FYNNEI. The CDR3 loop spans 12 amino acids. V gave up 7 bases and J gave up 7 bases; unmatched junction bases: 6. This chain's CDR3 is CASNDREGGYTF. The CDR3 DNA sequence: TGTGCCAGCAACGACAGGGAAGGTGGCTACACCTTC.

The V and J genes are TRBV6-5 and TRBJ1-2; 10 bases match TRBD1. This CDR3 spans 14 amino acids. Germline assignment: CDR1 MNHEY and CDR2 SVGAGI. V lost 6 bases to trimming and J lost 7 bases; unmatched junction nucleotides: 8. The CDR3 region is CASRTGGALSGYTF. CDR3 DNA: TGTGCCAGCAGGACAGGGGGCGCCTTGAGTGGCTACACCTTC.

This chain uses TRBV4-1 with TRBJ2-5, with D perhaps assigned TRBD1 or TRBD2 (5 bases each). Germline V gene lookup returns CDR1 MGHRA and CDR2 YSYEKL. CDR3 length: 14 residues. V was clipped by 1 base and J by 2 bases, with 8 bases between them. This chain's CDR3 is CASSQGGPQETQYF. The CDR3 nucleotides are TGCGCCAGCAGCCAAGGGGGACCTCAAGAGACCCAGTACTTC.

The chain recombines TRBV5-6 with TRBJ1-5; D may be TRBD1 (5 bases). The V gene lost 1 base and the J gene lost 0 bases, with 11 bases spanning the gap. Germline V gene data show CDR1 as SGHDT and CDR2 as YYEEEE. The CDR3 is made up of 16 amino acids. CDR3 sequence: CASSLLGGPSNQPQHF. DNA of the CDR3: TGTGCCAGCAGCTTGTTGGGGGGACCTAGCAATCAGCCCCAGCATTTT. The entire variable domain, with the rest obtained from reference TRBV5-6 and TRBJ1-5, is as follows: DAGVTQSPTHLIKTRGQQVTLRCSPKSGHDTVSWYQQALGQGPQFIFQYYEEEERQRGNFPDRFSGHQFPNYSSELNVNALLLGDSALYLCASSLLGGPSNQPQHFGDGTRLSIL.

This clone has just a few counts. The chain employs TRBV4-2 and TRBJ2-5; D could derive from TRBD1 or TRBD2 (5 bases each). This CDR3 has 14 residues. Per the germline V gene, CDR1 is LGHNA and CDR2 is YNFKEQ. Deletions cut 0 bases from V and 5 bases from J, with 10 bases between. CDR3 sequence reads: CASSQDLRGETQYF. CDR3 sequence (DNA): TGTGCCAGCAGCCAAGATTTGAGGGGTGAGACCCAGTACTTC.

V usage is TRBV19 and J usage is TRBJ1-2; D possibly corresponds to TRBD1 (6 bases). Germline V lookup: CDR1 LNHDA, CDR2 SQIVND (reference sequence). Trimming took 6 bases from V and 4 from J, leaving 12 bases between them. The CDR3 is 13 residues long. CDR3 region: CASRHDRPYGYTF. The CDR3, as DNA: TGTGCCAGTAGACACGACAGGCCCTATGGCTACACCTTC. The entire variable domain, with the rest obtained from reference TRBV19 and TRBJ1-2, is as follows: DGGITQSPKYLFRKEGQNVTLSCEQNLNHDAMYWYRQDPGQGLRLIYYSQIVNDFQKGDIAEGYSVSREKKESFPLTVTSAQKNPTAFYLCASRHDRPYGYTFGSGTRLTVV.